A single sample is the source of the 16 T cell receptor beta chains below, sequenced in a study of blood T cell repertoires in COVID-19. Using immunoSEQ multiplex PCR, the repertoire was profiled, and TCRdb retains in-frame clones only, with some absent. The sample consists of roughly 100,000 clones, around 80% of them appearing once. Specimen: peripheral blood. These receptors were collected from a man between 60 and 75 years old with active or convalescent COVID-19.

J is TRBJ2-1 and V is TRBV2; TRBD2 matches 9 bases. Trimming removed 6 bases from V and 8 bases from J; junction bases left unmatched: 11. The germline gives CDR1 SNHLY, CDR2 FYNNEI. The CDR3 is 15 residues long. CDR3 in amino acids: CASRSRAGGRHEQFF. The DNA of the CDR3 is TGTGCCAGCAGGTCTCGTGCGGGAGGGCGCCATGAGCAGTTCTTC.

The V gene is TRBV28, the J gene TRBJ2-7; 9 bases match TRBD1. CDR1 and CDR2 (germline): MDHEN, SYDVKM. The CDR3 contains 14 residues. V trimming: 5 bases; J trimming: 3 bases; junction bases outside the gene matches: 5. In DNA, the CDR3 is TGTGCCAGCAGTGAGCCGGGACAGGGCTACGAGCAGTACTTC. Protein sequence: CASSEPGQGYEQYF.

The CDR3 here is CASSLLQGSQETQYF. CDR3 coding DNA: TGTGCCAGTAGTCTGCTACAGGGATCCCAAGAGACCCAGTACTTC. The V call is TRBV19, the J call TRBJ2-5; the D gene is possibly TRBD1 (6 bases). V lost 5 bases to trimming and J lost 1 base, with 14 bases between them. This CDR3 spans 15 amino acids. CDR1 is LNHDA, CDR2 SQIVND, per germline (reference sequence).

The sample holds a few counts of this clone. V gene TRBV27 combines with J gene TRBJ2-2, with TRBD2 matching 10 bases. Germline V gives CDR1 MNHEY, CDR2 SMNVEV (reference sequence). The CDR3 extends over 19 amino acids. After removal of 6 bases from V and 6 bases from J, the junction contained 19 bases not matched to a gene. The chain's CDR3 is CASSPRVISSGSVSGELFF. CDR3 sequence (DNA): TGTGCCAGCAGCCCCCGCGTCATATCTAGCGGGAGTGTTTCCGGGGAGCTGTTTTTT.

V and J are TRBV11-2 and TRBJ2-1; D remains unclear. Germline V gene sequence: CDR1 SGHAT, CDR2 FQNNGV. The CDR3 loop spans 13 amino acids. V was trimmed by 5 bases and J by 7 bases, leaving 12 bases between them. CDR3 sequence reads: CASSPGRVNEQFF. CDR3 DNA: TGTGCCAGCAGCCCCGGCCGGGTGAATGAGCAGTTCTTC. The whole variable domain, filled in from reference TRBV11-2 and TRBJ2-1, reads EAGVAQSPRYKIIEKRQSVAFWCNPISGHATLYWYQQILGQGPKLLIQFQNNGVVDDSQLPKDRFSAERLKGVDSTLKIQPAKLEDSAVYLCASSPGRVNEQFFGPGTRLTVL.

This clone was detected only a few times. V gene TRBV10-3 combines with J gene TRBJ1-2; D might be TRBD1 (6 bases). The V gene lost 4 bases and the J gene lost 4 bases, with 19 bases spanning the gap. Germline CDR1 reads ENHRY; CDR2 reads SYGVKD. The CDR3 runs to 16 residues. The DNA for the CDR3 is TGTGCCATCAGTGGGGGGCGGGCAGGTATGACCTATGGCTACACCTTC. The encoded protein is CAISGGRAGMTYGYTF.

The DNA for the CDR3 is TGTGCCAGCAGTTACACAGCCAGGAATAGCAATCAGCCCCAGCATTTT. Its protein is CASSYTARNSNQPQHF. The rearrangement uses TRBV6-5 and TRBJ1-5; D is undetermined. V lost 2 bases, J lost 0 bases, and 11 bases lay in between. The CDR3 runs 16 residues. Germline V lookup: CDR1 MNHEY, CDR2 SVGAGI.

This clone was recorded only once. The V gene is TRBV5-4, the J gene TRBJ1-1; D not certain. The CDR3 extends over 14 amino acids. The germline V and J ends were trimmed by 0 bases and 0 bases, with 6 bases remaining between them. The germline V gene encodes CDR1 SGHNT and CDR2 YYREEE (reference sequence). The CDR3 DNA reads TGTGCCAGCAGCTTGGGGCAGGTGAACACTGAAGCTTTCTTT. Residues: CASSLGQVNTEAFF.

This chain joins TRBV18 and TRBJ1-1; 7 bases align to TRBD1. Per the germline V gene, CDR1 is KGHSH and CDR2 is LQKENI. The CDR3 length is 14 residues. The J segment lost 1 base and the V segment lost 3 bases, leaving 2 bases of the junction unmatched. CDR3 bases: TGTGCCAGCTCACCGGACAGGAAGAACACTGAAGCTTTCTTT. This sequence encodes CASSPDRKNTEAFF.

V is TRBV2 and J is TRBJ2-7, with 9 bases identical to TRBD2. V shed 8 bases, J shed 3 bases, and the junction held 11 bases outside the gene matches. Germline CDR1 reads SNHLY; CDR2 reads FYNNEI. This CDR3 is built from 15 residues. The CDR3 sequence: CASGRGLAGLYEQYF. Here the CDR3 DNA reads TGTGCCAGCGGACGAGGGCTAGCGGGACTCTACGAGCAGTACTTC. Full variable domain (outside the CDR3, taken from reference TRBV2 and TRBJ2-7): EPEVTQTPSHQVTQMGQEVILRCVPISNHLYFYWYRQILGQKVEFLVSFYNNEISEKSEIFDDQFSVERPDGSNFTLKIRSTKLEDSAMYFCASGRGLAGLYEQYFGPGTRLTVT.

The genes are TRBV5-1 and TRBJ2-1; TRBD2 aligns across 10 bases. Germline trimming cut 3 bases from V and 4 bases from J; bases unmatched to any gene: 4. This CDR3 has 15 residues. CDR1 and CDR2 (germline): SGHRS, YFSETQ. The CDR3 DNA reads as TGCGCCAGCAGCTCGCTAGCGGGAGAGTACAATGAGCAGTTCTTC. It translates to CASSSLAGEYNEQFF.

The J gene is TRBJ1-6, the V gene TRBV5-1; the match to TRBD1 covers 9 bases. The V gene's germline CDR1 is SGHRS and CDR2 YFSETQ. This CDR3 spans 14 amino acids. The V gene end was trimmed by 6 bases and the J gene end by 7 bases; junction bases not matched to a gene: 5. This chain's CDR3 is CASTPGQGNSPLHF. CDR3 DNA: TGCGCCAGCACCCCGGGACAGGGCAATTCACCCCTCCACTTT.

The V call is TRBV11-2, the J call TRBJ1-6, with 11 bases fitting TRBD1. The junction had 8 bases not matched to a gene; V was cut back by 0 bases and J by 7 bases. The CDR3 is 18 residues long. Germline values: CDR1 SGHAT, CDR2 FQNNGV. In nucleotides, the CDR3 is TGTGCCAGCAGCTTAGATCAAGGACAGGGGGCGCGGAATTCACCCCTCCACTTT. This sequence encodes CASSLDQGQGARNSPLHF.

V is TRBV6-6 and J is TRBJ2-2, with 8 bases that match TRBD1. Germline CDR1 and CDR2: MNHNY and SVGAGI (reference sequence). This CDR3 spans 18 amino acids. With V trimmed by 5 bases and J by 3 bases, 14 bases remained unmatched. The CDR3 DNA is TGTGCCAGCAGTCCAAGAACCCAGGGGGCGATATACACCGGGGAGCTGTTTTTT. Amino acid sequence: CASSPRTQGAIYTGELFF.

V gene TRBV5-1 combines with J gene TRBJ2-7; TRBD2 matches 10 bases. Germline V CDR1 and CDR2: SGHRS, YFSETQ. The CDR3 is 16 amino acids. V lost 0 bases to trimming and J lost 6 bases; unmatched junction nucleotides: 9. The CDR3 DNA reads TGCGCCAGCAGCTTGGGAGCGGGAGGGCCCTCTGGCGAGCAGTACGTC. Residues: CASSLGAGGPSGEQYV.

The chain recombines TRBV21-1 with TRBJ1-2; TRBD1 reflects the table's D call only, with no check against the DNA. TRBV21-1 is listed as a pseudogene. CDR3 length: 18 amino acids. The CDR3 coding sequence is TGTGCCAGCAGCAAAGAAGGACAGGAACCCTTATTAAACTATGGCTACACCTTC. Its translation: CASSKEGQEPLLNYGYTF.